These 26 T cell receptor beta chains were sequenced from one sample in a study of cytomegalovirus exposure and HLA in healthy donors. The PCR contained 60 Vbeta and 13 Jbeta primers. Here immunoSEQ multiplex PCR was the method, and the copy in TCRdb shows in-frame clones only, minus some. The table has roughly 140,000 clones, nearly 80% seen once. Source material: PBMCs. The receptors come from a man aged 40-50 years in good health and CMV-seropositive.

Concerning this clone: At one boundary the junction diverges from the germline segment, which might be a read error. This rearrangement joins TRBV7-9 to TRBJ2-1; 15 nucleotides align to TRBD2. This CDR3 region has 17 residues. Germline CDR1 reads SEHNR; CDR2 reads FQNEAQ (reference sequence). CDR3 loop: CSSSSLRTSGRANEQFF. In nucleotides, the CDR3 is TGTTCCAGCAGCTCACTTCGGACTAGCGGGAGGGCCAATGAGCAGTTCTTC.

The chain has TRBV29-1 and TRBJ1-2; 8 positions agree with TRBD1. From germline, CDR1 is SQVTM and CDR2 ANQGSEA. The CDR3 runs 15 residues. V was clipped by 1 base and J by 8 bases; unmatched bases: 12. DNA for the CDR3: TGCAGCGTTGAAGGTGGGTTGCAGGGGGCTTACGGCTACACCTTC. This codes for CSVEGGLQGAYGYTF.

CDR3 coding DNA: TGCGCCAGCAGCTTGGCCCCAGGTCGCGAAAAACTGTTTTTT. Translated: CASSLAPGREKLFF. This chain connects TRBV5-1 to TRBJ1-4; no definite D call. Deletions cut 0 bases from V and 8 bases from J, with 11 bases between. This CDR3 spans 14 amino acids. Germline assignment: CDR1 SGHRS and CDR2 YFSETQ.

The chain uses TRBV6-5 and TRBJ2-2; weak D call: TRBD2 (6 bases). The V end was cut by 8 bases, the J end by 6 bases, with 10 bases between. The germline V gene encodes CDR1 MNHEY and CDR2 SVGAGI. The CDR3 is 12 amino acids. The CDR3 spells CASGGRPGELFF. For the CDR3, the DNA is TGTGCCAGCGGAGGGAGGCCCGGGGAGCTGTTTTTT.

This chain connects TRBV6-5 to TRBJ1-6, with D possibly TRBD1 on 6 matching bases. Looked up from germline, CDR1 is MNHEY and CDR2 is SVGAGI. V lost 0 bases and J lost 6, with 12 bases in between. This CDR3 has 16 amino acids. In nucleotides, the CDR3 is TGTGCCAGCAGTTACTCGAGTACCAGGGGTAATTCACCCCTCCACTTT. It specifies CASSYSSTRGNSPLHF.

This chain connects TRBV30 to TRBJ2-1, with D hard to call. Germline V gene sequence: CDR1 GTSNPN, CDR2 SVGIG (reference sequence). The CDR3 has 11 residues. V gave up 0 bases and J gave up 12 bases, with 9 bases separating them. The CDR3: CAWSVSPRQFF. As DNA, the CDR3 is TGTGCCTGGAGTGTATCTCCTCGGCAGTTCTTC.

About this clone itself: The junction departs from the called germline gene at one end, perhaps through a read error. This sequence joins TRBV7-9 and TRBJ2-5; a possible D gene is TRBD2 (6 bases). Germline V gene lookup returns CDR1 SEHNR and CDR2 FQNEAQ (reference sequence). This CDR3 has 14 residues. In DNA, the CDR3 is TGTTCCAGCAGCTTAGCGGCCAGGGCAGAGACCCAGTACTTC. As protein: CSSSLAARAETQYF. Full variable domain (remainder filled in from reference TRBV7-9 and TRBJ2-5): DTGVSQNPRHKITKRGQNVTFRCDPISEHNRLYWYRQTLGQGPEFLTYFQNEAQLEKSRLLSDRFSAERPKGSFSTLEIQRTEQGDSAMYLCSSSLAARAETQYFGPGTRLLVL.

The J gene is TRBJ2-1, the V gene TRBV29-1; possibly TRBD2 for D (6 bases). This CDR3 region has 11 residues. Trimming removed 7 bases from V and 7 bases from J, with 11 bases in between. Germline lookup yields CDR1 SQVTM and CDR2 ANQGSEA. CDR3 region: CSATGENEQFF. In DNA form, the CDR3 reads TGCAGCGCCACGGGGGAGAATGAGCAGTTCTTC.

CDR3 bases: TGTGCCAGTAGTGATAGGGGCCAAGAGACCCAGTACTTC. Translation: CASSDRGQETQYF. The chain is built from TRBV19 and TRBJ2-5; D perhaps matches TRBD1 (5 bases). The V end lost 5 bases, the J end lost 1 base, and 8 bases lay between the germline ends. There are 13 residues in the CDR3. CDR1 is LNHDA and CDR2 is SQIVND in the germline V gene (reference sequence).

V and J are TRBV19 and TRBJ2-7, with 12 bases matching TRBD2. V shed 6 bases and J 0 bases; nucleotides not matched to a gene: 3. Looked up from germline, CDR1 is LNHDA and CDR2 is SQIVND (reference sequence). CDR3 length equals 15 residues. The CDR3 here is CASRLTSGSSYEQYF. CDR3 sequence (DNA): TGTGCCAGTAGACTGACTAGCGGGAGCTCCTACGAGCAGTACTTC.

This clone was seen only a few times. The chain uses TRBV14 and TRBJ1-2, with D possibly matching TRBD1 (5 bases). Germline CDR1 reads SGHDN; CDR2 reads FVKESK. CDR3 length: 14 residues. Trimming took 4 bases from V and 2 from J, leaving 11 bases between them. The CDR3 reads CASSPIDRNYGYTF. The DNA of the CDR3 is TGTGCCAGCAGCCCAATCGACAGAAACTATGGCTACACCTTC.

The rearrangement links TRBV6-5 to TRBJ2-1; 10 nucleotides align to TRBD2. The junction had 8 bases not matched to a gene; V was cut back by 6 bases and J by 6 bases. From germline, CDR1 is MNHEY and CDR2 SVGAGI. This CDR3 contains 15 residues. The CDR3 region has the DNA TGTGCCAGCAGCCCGGGACTAGCGATGCTCAATGAGCAGTTCTTC. This sequence encodes CASSPGLAMLNEQFF.

The chain employs TRBV20-1 and TRBJ1-1; no clear D gene. The CDR3 extends over 11 amino acids. V was clipped by 3 bases and J by 5 bases, with 7 bases between them. Germline V gene sequence: CDR1 DFQATT, CDR2 SNEGSKA (reference sequence). CDR3 region: CSASGRTEAFF. DNA of the CDR3: TGCAGTGCTAGTGGGCGAACTGAAGCTTTCTTT.

This clone was counted a single time. The V call is TRBV11-2, the J call TRBJ1-1; TRBD1 matches at 7 bases. The CDR3 has 14 residues. Germline CDR1 and CDR2: SGHAT and FQNNGV. Trimming removed 3 bases from V and 4 bases from J; junction bases left unmatched: 5. The CDR3 region is CASSLTGLFTEAFF. CDR3 coding DNA: TGTGCCAGCAGCTTGACAGGGCTTTTCACTGAAGCTTTCTTT.

J is TRBJ2-7 and V is TRBV30; 10 bases are shared with TRBD1. There are 16 residues in the CDR3. Germline CDR1 is GTSNPN and CDR2 is SVGIG (reference sequence). Trimming took 7 bases from V and 0 from J; bases not matched to a gene: 12. CDR3 nucleotide sequence: TGTGCCTACGAACTGGTAGACAGGGGGCTCTCCTACGAGCAGTACTTC. It translates to CAYELVDRGLSYEQYF.

The gene calls are TRBV7-8 and TRBJ2-3; D is perhaps TRBD2 (5 bases). This CDR3 spans 18 amino acids. The germline gives CDR1 SGHVS, CDR2 FQNEAQ. V was clipped by 1 base and J by 4 bases, with 21 bases between them. CDR3 in amino acids: CASSLVSLVREIPDTQYF. CDR3 DNA: TGTGCCAGCAGCTTAGTTAGCTTGGTGAGGGAGATCCCAGATACGCAGTATTTT.

The genes are TRBV11-1 and TRBJ2-7; the match to TRBD1 covers 7 bases. Losses at the gene ends were 1 base for V and 3 bases for J; bases not matched to a gene: 6. CDR3 length equals 15 residues. CDR1 is SGHAT and CDR2 is FQDESV in the germline V gene (reference sequence). The DNA of the CDR3 is TGTGCCAGCAGCTTAGACCCGGGACAGAACTACGAGCAGTACTTC. It translates to CASSLDPGQNYEQYF.

This clone turned up a few times. This sequence joins TRBV28 and TRBJ2-1; no firm D call. The CDR3 contains 15 residues. Germline V gives CDR1 MDHEN, CDR2 SYDVKM. V was cut by 3 bases and J by 0 bases, with 9 bases left in between. CDR3 sequence reads: CASSFMASSYNEQFF. The CDR3 DNA reads TGTGCCAGCAGTTTCATGGCAAGCTCCTACAATGAGCAGTTCTTC.

V and J are TRBV6-5 and TRBJ1-2; D not resolved. V was shortened by 5 bases and J by 3 bases, with 13 bases between the two germline ends. The CDR3 has 14 residues. Germline CDR1 is MNHEY and CDR2 is SVGAGI. The CDR3 sequence is CASSTPTADYGYTF. The CDR3 nucleotides read TGTGCCAGCAGTACGCCTACAGCTGACTATGGCTACACCTTC.

The chain has TRBV6-5 and TRBJ1-2; D gene unclear. CDR1 MNHEY and CDR2 SVGAGI come from the germline V gene. Trimming left V 0 bases short and J 2 bases short, with 7 bases between. The CDR3 is 14 residues long. The CDR3 nucleotides read TGTGCCAGCAGTTACTCAGGGAGAAACTATGGCTACACCTTC. It translates to CASSYSGRNYGYTF.

The CDR3 sequence: CSVVAGAGNQPQHF. In DNA form, the CDR3 reads TGCAGCGTTGTGGCAGGGGCGGGCAATCAGCCCCAGCATTTT. The chain has TRBV29-1 and TRBJ1-5; the D gene is possibly TRBD1 (6 bases). Trimming pared 4 bases from V and 2 bases from J, leaving 12 bases between. The CDR3 contains 14 residues. Germline V lookup: CDR1 SQVTM, CDR2 ANQGSEA.

CDR3 sequence (DNA): TGTGCCAGCAGCCTGGGACAGCCGTCCCTGAACACCGGGGAGCTGTTTTTT. Amino acid sequence: CASSLGQPSLNTGELFF. This chain uses TRBV4-2 with TRBJ2-2, with 7 bases aligning to TRBD1. Germline-derived CDR1 and CDR2 are LGHNA and YNFKEQ. This CDR3 contains 17 residues. V gave up 4 bases and J gave up 1 base; unmatched junction bases: 9.

The chain is built from TRBV7-9 and TRBJ2-5; 10 bases are shared with TRBD1. The length of the CDR3 is 14 residues. Germline CDR1 reads SEHNR; CDR2 reads FQNEAQ (reference sequence). J gave up 4 bases and V 5 bases, and 4 bases lay outside the gene matches. The CDR3 here is CASSNGQGGETQYF. The CDR3 DNA is TGTGCCAGCAGCAACGGACAGGGGGGAGAGACCCAGTACTTC. Full variable domain (rest looked up from reference TRBV7-9 and TRBJ2-5): DTGVSQNPRHKITKRGQNVTFRCDPISEHNRLYWYRQTLGQGPEFLTYFQNEAQLEKSRLLSDRFSAERPKGSFSTLEIQRTEQGDSAMYLCASSNGQGGETQYFGPGTRLLVL.

V gene TRBV11-1 combines with J gene TRBJ2-7, with a weak D call TRBD2 (6 bases). This CDR3 contains 15 residues. CDR1 is SGHAT and CDR2 is FQDESV in the germline V gene (reference sequence). V was clipped by 2 bases and J by 0 bases, with 11 bases between them. The CDR3 region has the DNA TGTGCCAGCAGCTTACACGGGGGTAGCTCCTACGAGCAGTACTTC. Translated, it gives CASSLHGGSSYEQYF.

The chain has TRBV6-5 and TRBJ2-1, with TRBD2 matching over 11 bases. V was clipped by 10 bases and J by 9 bases; unmatched bases: 8. The germline V gene has CDR1 MNHEY and CDR2 SVGAGI. The CDR3 contains 13 residues. CDR3 DNA sequence: TGTGCCACCCTACTAGCGGGGGTAGGTGAGCAGTTCTTC. It is translated as CATLLAGVGEQFF.

This chain uses TRBV11-3 with TRBJ2-3, with 8 bases that match TRBD2. This CDR3 comprises 15 residues. Germline CDR1 is SGHNT and CDR2 is YENEEA. Losses at the gene ends were 5 bases for V and 5 bases for J; bases not matched to a gene: 9. CDR3 DNA sequence: TGTGCCAGCAGCGTTGGCGGGAGGCGCGTAGATACGCAGTATTTT. Residues: CASSVGGRRVDTQYF.